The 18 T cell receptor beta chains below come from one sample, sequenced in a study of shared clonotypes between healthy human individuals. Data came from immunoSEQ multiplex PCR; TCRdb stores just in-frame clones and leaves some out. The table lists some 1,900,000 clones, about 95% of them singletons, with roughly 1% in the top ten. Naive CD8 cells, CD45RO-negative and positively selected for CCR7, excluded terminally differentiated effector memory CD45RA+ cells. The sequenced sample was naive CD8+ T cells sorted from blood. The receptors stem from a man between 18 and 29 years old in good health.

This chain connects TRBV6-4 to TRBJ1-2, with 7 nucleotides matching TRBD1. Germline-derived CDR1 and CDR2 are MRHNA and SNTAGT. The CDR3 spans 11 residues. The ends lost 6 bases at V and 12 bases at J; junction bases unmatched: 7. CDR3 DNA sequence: TGTGCCAGCAGAAAGAACAGGGGTCACACCTTC. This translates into CASRKNRGHTF.

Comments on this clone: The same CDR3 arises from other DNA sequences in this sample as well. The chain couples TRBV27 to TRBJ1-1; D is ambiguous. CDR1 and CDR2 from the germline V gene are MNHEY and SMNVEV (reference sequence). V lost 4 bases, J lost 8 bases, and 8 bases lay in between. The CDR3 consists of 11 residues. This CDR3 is CASSSGREAFF. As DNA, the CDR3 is TGTGCCAGCAGTTCGGGCAGAGAAGCTTTCTTT.

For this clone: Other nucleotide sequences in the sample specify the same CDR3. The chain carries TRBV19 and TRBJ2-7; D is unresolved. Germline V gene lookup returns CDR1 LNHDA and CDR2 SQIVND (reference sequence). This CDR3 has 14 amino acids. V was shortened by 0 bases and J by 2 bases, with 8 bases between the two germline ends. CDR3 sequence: CASSIDLETYEQYF. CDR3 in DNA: TGTGCCAGTAGTATAGACCTGGAGACCTACGAGCAGTACTTC.

The CDR3, as DNA: TGTGCCAGCAGCGAGGGACAAACTTCACTCACTGAAGCTTTCTTT. It codes for CASSEGQTSLTEAFF. The chain is built from TRBV7-8 and TRBJ1-1, with D possibly matching TRBD1 (6 bases). The CDR3 has 15 residues. Germline V gene data show CDR1 as SGHVS and CDR2 as FQNEAQ. Between the trimmed V and J ends, which lost 5 bases and 4 bases, there was a span of 17 bases.

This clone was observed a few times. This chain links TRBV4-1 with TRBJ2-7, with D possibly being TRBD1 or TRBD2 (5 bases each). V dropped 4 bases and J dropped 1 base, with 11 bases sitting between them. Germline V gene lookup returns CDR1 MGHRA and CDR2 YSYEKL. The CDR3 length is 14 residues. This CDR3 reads CASSRGDASYEQYF. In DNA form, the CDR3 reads TGCGCCAGCAGCCGAGGGGACGCTTCCTACGAGCAGTACTTC.

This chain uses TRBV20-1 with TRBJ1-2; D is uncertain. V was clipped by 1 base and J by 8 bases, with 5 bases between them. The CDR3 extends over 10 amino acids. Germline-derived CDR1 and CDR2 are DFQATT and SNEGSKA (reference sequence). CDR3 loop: CSARGAGYTF. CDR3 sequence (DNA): TGCAGTGCTAGAGGGGCCGGCTACACCTTC.

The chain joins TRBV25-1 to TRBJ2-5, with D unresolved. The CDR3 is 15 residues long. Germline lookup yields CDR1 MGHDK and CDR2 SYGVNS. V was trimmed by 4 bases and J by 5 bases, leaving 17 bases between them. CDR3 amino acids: CASSGPSAPWETQYF. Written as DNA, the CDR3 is TGTGCCAGCAGTGGGCCGTCGGCCCCTTGGGAGACCCAGTACTTC. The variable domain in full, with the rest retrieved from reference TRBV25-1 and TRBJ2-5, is EADIYQTPRYLVIGTGKKITLECSQTMGHDKMYWYQQDPGMELHLIHYSYGVNSTEKGDLSSESTVSRIRTEHFPLTLESARPSHTSQYLCASSGPSAPWETQYFGPGTRLLVL.

In DNA form, the CDR3 reads TGCGCCAGCAGCCAAGATTGGGGACAGGGGAGTTGGACAGATACGCAGTATTTT. Translating it yields CASSQDWGQGSWTDTQYF. The chain has TRBV4-1 and TRBJ2-3; 10 nucleotides align to TRBD1. CDR1 and CDR2 from the germline V gene are MGHRA and YSYEKL. V lost 0 bases and J lost 3; bases outside the gene matches: 9. This CDR3 is 18 amino acids long.

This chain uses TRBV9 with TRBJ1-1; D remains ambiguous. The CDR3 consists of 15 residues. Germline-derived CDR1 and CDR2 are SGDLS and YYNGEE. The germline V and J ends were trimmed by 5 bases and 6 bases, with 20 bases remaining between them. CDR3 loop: CASSATDSPSPEAFF. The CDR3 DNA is TGTGCCAGCAGTGCCACGGACTCTCCAAGCCCTGAAGCTTTCTTT.

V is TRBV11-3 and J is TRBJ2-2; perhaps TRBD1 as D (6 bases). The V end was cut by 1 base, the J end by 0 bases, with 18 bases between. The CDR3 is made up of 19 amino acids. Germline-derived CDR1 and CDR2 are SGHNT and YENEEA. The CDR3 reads CASSLAPPGHLSNTGELFF. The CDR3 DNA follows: TGTGCCAGCAGCTTAGCCCCCCCGGGACACCTATCGAACACCGGGGAGCTGTTTTTT. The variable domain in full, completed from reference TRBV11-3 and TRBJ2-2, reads EAGVVQSPRYKIIEKKQPVAFWCNPISGHNTLYWYLQNLGQGPELLIRYENEEAVDDSQLPKDRFSAERLKGVDSTLKIQPAELGDSAVYLCASSLAPPGHLSNTGELFFGEGSRLTVL.

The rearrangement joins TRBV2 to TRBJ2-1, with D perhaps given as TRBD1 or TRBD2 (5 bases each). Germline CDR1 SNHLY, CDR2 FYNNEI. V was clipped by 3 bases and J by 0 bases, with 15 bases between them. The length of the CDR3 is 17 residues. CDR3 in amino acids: CASSEWPRDGSYNEQFF. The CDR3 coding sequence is TGTGCCAGCAGTGAGTGGCCTCGGGACGGCTCCTACAATGAGCAGTTCTTC.

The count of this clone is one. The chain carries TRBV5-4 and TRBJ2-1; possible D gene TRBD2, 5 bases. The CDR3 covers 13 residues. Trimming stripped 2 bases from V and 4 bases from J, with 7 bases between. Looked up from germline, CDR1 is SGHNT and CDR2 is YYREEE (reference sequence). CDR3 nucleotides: TGTGCCAGCAGCTTCGGGGTGTACAATGAGCAGTTCTTC. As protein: CASSFGVYNEQFF.

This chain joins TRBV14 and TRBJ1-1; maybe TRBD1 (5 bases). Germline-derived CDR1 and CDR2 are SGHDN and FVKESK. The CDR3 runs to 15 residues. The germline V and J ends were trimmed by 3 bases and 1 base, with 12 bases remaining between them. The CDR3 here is CASSQPGLPNTEAFF. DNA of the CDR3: TGTGCCAGCAGCCAGCCGGGACTCCCGAACACTGAAGCTTTCTTT.

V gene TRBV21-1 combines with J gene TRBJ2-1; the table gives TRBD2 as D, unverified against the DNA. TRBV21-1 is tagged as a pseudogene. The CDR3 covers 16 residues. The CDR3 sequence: CASSKIDLIRYNEQFF. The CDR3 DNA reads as TGTGCCAGCAGCAAAATTGACTTGATTCGTTACAATGAGCAGTTCTTC.

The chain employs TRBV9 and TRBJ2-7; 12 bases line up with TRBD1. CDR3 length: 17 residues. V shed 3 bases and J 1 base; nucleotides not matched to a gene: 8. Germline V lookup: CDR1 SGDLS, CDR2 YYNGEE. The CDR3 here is CASSAAGTGGRSYEQYF. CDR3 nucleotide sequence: TGTGCCAGCAGCGCCGCCGGGACAGGGGGCAGGTCCTACGAGCAGTACTTC.

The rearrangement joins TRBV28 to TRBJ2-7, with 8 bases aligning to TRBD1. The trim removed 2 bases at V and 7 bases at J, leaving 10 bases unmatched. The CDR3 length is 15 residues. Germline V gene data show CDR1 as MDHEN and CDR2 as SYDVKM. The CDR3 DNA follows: TGTGCCAGCAGTTTAGAAGGACAGGGAGTGAGGGAGCAGTACTTC. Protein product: CASSLEGQGVREQYF.

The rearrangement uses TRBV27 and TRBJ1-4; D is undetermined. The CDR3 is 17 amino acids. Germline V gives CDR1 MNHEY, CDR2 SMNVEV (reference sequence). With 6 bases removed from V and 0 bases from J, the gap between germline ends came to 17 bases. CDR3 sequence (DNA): TGTGCCAGCAGCAAACTTATGGGAGTAGCAACTAATGAAAAACTGTTTTTT. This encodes CASSKLMGVATNEKLFF.

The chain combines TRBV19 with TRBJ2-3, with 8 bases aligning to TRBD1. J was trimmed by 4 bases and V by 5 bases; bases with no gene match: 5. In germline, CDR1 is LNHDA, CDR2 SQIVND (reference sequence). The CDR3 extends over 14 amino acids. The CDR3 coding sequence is TGTGCCAGTAGTTGGACAGGGCGCCCAGATACGCAGTATTTT. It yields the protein CASSWTGRPDTQYF.